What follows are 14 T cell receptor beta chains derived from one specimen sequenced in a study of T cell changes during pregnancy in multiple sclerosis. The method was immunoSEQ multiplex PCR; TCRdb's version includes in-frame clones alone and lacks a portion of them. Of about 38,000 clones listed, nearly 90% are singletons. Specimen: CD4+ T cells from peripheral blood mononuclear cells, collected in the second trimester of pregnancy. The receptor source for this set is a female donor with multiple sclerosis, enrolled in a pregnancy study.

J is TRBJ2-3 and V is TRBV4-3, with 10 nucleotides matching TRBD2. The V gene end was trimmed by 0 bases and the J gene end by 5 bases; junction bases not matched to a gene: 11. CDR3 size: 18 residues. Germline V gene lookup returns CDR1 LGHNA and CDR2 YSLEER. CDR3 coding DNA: TGCGCCAGCAGCCAAGATAGGAGGTTAGCGGGAGGCGTAGATACGCAGTATTTT. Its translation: CASSQDRRLAGGVDTQYF.

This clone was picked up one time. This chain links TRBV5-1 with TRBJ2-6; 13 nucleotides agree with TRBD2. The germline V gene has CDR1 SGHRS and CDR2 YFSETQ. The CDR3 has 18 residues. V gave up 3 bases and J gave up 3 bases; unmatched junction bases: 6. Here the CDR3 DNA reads TGCGCCAGCAGCTCCGGACTAGCGGGAGAGTTTGGGGCCAACGTCCTGACTTTC. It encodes CASSSGLAGEFGANVLTF.

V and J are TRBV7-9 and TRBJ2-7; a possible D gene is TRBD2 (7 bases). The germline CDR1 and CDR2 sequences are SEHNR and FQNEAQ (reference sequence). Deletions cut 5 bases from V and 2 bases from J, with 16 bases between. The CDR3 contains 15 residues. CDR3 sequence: CASSRGGAGAYEQYF. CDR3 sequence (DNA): TGTGCCAGCAGCAGAGGGGGGGCGGGGGCCTACGAGCAGTACTTC.

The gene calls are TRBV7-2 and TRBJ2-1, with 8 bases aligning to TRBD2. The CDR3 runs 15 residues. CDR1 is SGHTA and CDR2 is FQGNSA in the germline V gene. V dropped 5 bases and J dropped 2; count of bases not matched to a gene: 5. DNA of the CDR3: TGTGCCAGCAGCCCATATAGCGGGACCTACAATGAGCAGTTCTTC. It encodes CASSPYSGTYNEQFF. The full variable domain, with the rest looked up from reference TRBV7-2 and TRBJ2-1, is GAGVSQSPSNKVTEKGKDVELRCDPISGHTALYWYRQSLGQGLEFLIYFQGNSAPDKSGLPSDRFSAERTGGSVSTLTIQRTQQEDSAVYLCASSPYSGTYNEQFFGPGTRLTVL.

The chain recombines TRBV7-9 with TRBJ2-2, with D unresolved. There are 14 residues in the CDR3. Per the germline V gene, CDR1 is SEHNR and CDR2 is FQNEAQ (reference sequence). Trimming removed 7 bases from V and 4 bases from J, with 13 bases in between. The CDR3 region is CASTAAPSTGELFF. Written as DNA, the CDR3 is TGTGCCAGCACTGCGGCTCCCAGCACCGGGGAGCTGTTTTTT.

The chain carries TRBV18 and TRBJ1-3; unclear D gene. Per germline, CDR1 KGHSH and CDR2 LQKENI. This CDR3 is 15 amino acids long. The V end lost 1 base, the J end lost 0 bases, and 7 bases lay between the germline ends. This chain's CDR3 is CASSPQASSGNTIYF. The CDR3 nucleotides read TGTGCCAGCTCACCACAAGCTTCCTCTGGAAACACCATATATTTT.

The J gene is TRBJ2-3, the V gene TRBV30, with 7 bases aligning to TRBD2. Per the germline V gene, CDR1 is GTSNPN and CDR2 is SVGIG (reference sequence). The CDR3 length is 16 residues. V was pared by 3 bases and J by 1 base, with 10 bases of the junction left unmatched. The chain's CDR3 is CAWSELAIFRTDTQYF. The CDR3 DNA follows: TGTGCCTGGAGCGAACTAGCGATATTTCGCACAGATACGCAGTATTTT.

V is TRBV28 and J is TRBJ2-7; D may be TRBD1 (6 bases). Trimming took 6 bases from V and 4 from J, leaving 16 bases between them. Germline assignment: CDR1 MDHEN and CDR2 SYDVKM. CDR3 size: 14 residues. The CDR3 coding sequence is TGTGCCAGCAGCCAACCCAGGGGAATATACGAGCAGTACTTC. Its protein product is CASSQPRGIYEQYF.

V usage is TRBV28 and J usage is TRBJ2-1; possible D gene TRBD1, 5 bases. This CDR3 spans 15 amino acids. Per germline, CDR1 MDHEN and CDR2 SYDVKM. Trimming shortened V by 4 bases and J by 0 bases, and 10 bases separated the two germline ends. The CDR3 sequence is CASSSLRDSYNEQFF. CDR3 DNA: TGTGCCAGCAGTTCGCTCAGGGACTCCTACAATGAGCAGTTCTTC.

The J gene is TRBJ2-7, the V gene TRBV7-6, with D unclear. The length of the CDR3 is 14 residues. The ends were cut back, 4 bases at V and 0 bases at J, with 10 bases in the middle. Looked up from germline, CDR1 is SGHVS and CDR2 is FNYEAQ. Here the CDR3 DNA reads TGTGCCAGCAGCTCGACTCTCAGCTCCTACGAGCAGTACTTC. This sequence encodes CASSSTLSSYEQYF.

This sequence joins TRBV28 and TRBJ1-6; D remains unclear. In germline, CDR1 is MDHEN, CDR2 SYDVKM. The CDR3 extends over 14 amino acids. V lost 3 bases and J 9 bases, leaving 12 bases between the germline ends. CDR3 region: CASSFGREPSPLHF. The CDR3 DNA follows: TGTGCCAGCAGTTTTGGTCGGGAGCCTTCACCCCTCCACTTT. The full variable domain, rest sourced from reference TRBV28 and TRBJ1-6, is DVKVTQSSRYLVKRTGEKVFLECVQDMDHENMFWYRQDPGLGLRLIYFSYDVKMKEKGDIPEGYSVSREKKERFSLILESASTNQTSMYLCASSFGREPSPLHFGNGTRLTVT.

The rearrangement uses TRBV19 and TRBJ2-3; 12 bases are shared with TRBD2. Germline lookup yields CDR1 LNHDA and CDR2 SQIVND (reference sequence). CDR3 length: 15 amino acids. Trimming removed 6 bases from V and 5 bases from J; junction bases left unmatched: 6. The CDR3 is CASSKTSGRGDTQYF. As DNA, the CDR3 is TGTGCCAGTAGCAAGACTAGCGGGAGAGGAGATACGCAGTATTTT.

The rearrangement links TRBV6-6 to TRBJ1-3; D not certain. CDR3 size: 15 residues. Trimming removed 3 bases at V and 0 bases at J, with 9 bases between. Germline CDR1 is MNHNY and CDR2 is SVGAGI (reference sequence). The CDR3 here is CASSYTANSGNTIYF. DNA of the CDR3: TGTGCCAGCAGTTATACAGCCAACTCTGGAAACACCATATATTTT.

CDR3 bases: TGTGCCAGCAGCGCCACTAGCGGGACAGACACCGGGGAGCTGTTTTTT. This gives the protein CASSATSGTDTGELFF. The chain carries TRBV9 and TRBJ2-2, with 10 bases matching TRBD2. CDR1 SGDLS and CDR2 YYNGEE come from the germline V gene. V lost 3 bases and J lost 3; bases outside the gene matches: 5. This CDR3 has 16 residues.